This T cell receptor (beta chain) was sequenced in a study of blood T cells in healthy people across ages. Findings and limits, study-wide: Roughly linear age-related decline in beta diversity appeared, significant by age around 40. Expanded clonotype changes were possibly confounded by unknown donor CMV status. From one million sequenced T cells, diversity estimates were lower bounds.

Primers used in a second PCR of roughly 7 to 12 cycles were a sample-barcoded 5' primer and a J-beta primer mix. TCRdb reanalysed the 5' RACE reads using MiXCR and keeps one entry per CDR3 protein. This repertoire shows about 1.6 million distinct CDR3 sequences, about 35% found once; its top ten account for 10% to 12%. Points on this clonotype: Its antigen remains unknown. Because the CDR3 is missing its conserved closing phenylalanine or tryptophan, this is likely a read error.

Germline CDR1 reads DFQATT; CDR2 reads SNEGSKA (reference sequence). The V and J ends lost 2 bases and 5 bases, in that order; junction bases with no gene match: 10. This CDR3 has 15 residues. The chain carries TRBV20-1 and TRBJ2-5, with TRBD2 matching over 8 bases. The origin of this receptor is a woman aged 25 to 39 in good health. The sample consisted of blood. The CDR3 DNA is TGCAGTGCTAGATCACCTCGGCGGGGGGACGAGACCCAGTACGTC. Translated, it gives CSARSPRRGDETQYV.